This T cell receptor (beta chain) was observed in a study of shared clonotypes between healthy human individuals. About the research overall: A couple of women and a few men aged 18 to 49 made up the donors.

The V end was cut by 2 bases, the J end by 6 bases, with 11 bases between. Germline loops: CDR1 SGHRS, CDR2 YFSETQ. This CDR3 is built from 13 residues. Profiling relied on immunoSEQ multiplex PCR, and the TCRdb table lists in-frame clones only, not all of them. This table has some 580,000 clones, 95% to 98% appearing once. Terminally differentiated effector memory CD45RA+ cells were left out of the naive CD8 fraction, which was CD45RO-negative and positively selected for CCR7. Caucasian adults residing in Nashville, Tennessee made up all the donors. This chain uses TRBV5-1 with TRBJ1-2; possible D gene TRBD1, 6 bases. Sequencing was carried out using naive CD8+ T cells sorted from blood. The receptor comes from a young man in good health. The CDR3 loop reads CASSFGQLDGYTF. CDR3 bases: TGCGCCAGCAGCTTTGGACAGCTCGATGGCTACACCTTC.